This T cell receptor beta chain was captured by sequencing in a study of cytotoxic CD8 clonotypes in ibrutinib-treated CLL (dated by TCRdb to the early 2020s). Describing the broader study: In this cohort, more than 14 patients were treatment-naive and fewer than 13 were relapsed/refractory, while under 18 had unmutated IGHV. Patients were still on ibrutinib when every remission and progressive disease sample was collected. Cryopreserved peripheral blood mononuclear cells were collected at three points: before therapy, at response, and at either sustained remission or disease progression. On average, each sample had 255,043 productive templates and around 100,000 productive rearrangements. Of the 86 people in the trial, about two dozen had longitudinal samples available. Response samples were obtained after a median of approximately eleven months of treatment, with a range of roughly 6 to 40 months. Partial responses were observed in 24 patients and complete responses in 2; after a median follow-up of 68 months, remission was maintained in 15 or so patients and progression was observed in about twelve. Here is what the overall study found, with its caveats: Public clonotypes were rare and either shrank or stayed stable during treatment, and the rise in clonality at ibrutinib response reflected expansion of private clonotypes. Sustained-remission and progressing patients did not have matched sampling times, and lymph node repertoires were not examined. Baseline clonality was found to be higher than that of age-matched healthy donors and was strongly correlated with circulating CD8+ T-cell counts. Clonality rose at ibrutinib response, remained stable during sustained remission, and dropped back toward baseline at progression.

The goal of deep resolution MiSeq sequencing was a depth between 1 in 1 million and 1 in 200,000 T cells, and coverage averaged 10x per clonotype. The immunoSEQ hsTCRB Kit was used to generate TCR beta libraries. The paper's processing steps were these. The data were analyzed with ImmunoSEQ Analyzer and ImmunoSEQ Data Assistant, and V, D and J gene assignments followed IMGT definitions. Clonality, which ranges from 0 to 1, was calculated as one minus the normalized Shannon entropy of productive rearrangement frequencies. Public clonotype analysis was restricted to overrepresented clonotypes comprising at least 0.05% of each patient's repertoire. Approximately 13 age-matched healthy donor repertoires from immuneACCESS served as clonality controls. TCRdb holds this immuneACCESS table with in-frame rearrangements only. Some clones are missing; in checked studies, unresolved V genes explain under half, and the rest has no known cause. From that table come the V and J calls and clone size; the DNA was used to work out D and trimming. For this sample the table gives 110,000 to 150,000 clones, of which 85% to 95% were detected only once. The ten largest clones represent 9.5% to 14% of the sample.

Sample time point, as interpreted from the label and publication: about 11 months on ibrutinib. For TCR beta library preparation, approximately 2 micrograms of genomic DNA were extracted from the cryopreserved PBMCs. Longitudinal blood samples from CLL patients on ibrutinib monotherapy were analyzed using high-throughput TCR beta sequencing. Patients were enrolled in a phase 2 open-label single-center ibrutinib monotherapy trial. According to the germline V gene, CDR1 reads SGHTA and CDR2 reads FQGTGA. V is pared back by 0 bases and J by 3 bases, with 14 bases lying between the germline termini. Inclusive of the bounding cysteine and phenylalanine, the CDR3 is 16 residues long. Here the CDR3 DNA is all that survives: 48 bases in frame from base 1. With regard to this clone: Its binding antigen is unknown. Per-nucleotide qualities are absent, and no much larger clonotype sits a single base away.

The chain is made from TRBV7-3 and TRBJ2-5, with a tentative D gene TRBD1 over 7 matching bases. The sample in question was PBMCs, obtained after 12 months of ibrutinib treatment. The sequence derives from a human donor with chronic lymphocytic leukemia. The CDR3 protein: CASSLTRGGGEETQYF. The sequence in DNA is TGTGCCAGCAGCTTAACTCGAGGGGGCGGGGAAGAGACCCAGTACTTC.